Below, one TCR beta chain is given with its context. What it recognizes is unknown. The data belong to a study of cytomegalovirus exposure and HLA in healthy donors. Overall study: A later analysis reported the 100 to 150 validation repertoires used the same platform as the roughly 700 first-cohort repertoires.

Assay: immunoSEQ multiplex PCR; the TCRdb copy retains only in-frame clones and omits some. The sample has 100,000 to 150,000 clones; 70% to 90% are singletons. Whole-study results and caveats: Rare TCR sequences dominated, though some public TCRs recurred in many donors. Reports described diagnosis of cytomegalovirus status by the classifier as highly specific and sensitive. The study flagged some 170 TCR beta chains as cytomegalovirus-associated.

CDR3 size: 14 residues. V lost 4 bases and J 2 bases, leaving 13 bases between the germline ends. Germline V gene sequence: CDR1 SGHRS, CDR2 YFSETQ. The TCR originated in a woman between 18 and 29 years old in good health and CMV-seronegative. The chain recombines TRBV5-1 with TRBJ2-7; D not certain. The sequenced material came from PBMCs. The CDR3 sequence is CASSPPLAAYEQYF. As DNA, the CDR3 is TGCGCCAGCAGCCCCCCCCTTGCAGCCTACGAGCAGTACTTC.